This TCR beta chain was retrieved from a study of cytomegalovirus exposure and HLA in healthy donors. Comment on this clone: Its antigen is still unknown.

TCRdb's table, derived via immunoSEQ multiplex PCR, lists solely in-frame clones and lacks some. The sample holds approximately 210,000 clones; just over 85% are singletons and the top ten take roughly 3%. The CDR3 consists of 11 residues. Germline V gene sequence: CDR1 MDHEN, CDR2 SYDVKM. V shed 4 bases and J 9 bases; nucleotides not matched to a gene: 2. Points from the study as a whole: The listing of roughly 160 TCR beta chains classed them as cytomegalovirus-associated.

A roughly 120-subject validation cohort, separate from the approximately 670-subject first cohort, supplied the donors. The rearrangement uses TRBV28 and TRBJ1-1, with TRBD1 matching 7 bases. The clonotype was recovered from a woman aged 18 to 35 in good health and CMV-seronegative. Specimen: PBMCs. This CDR3 is CASSSTGKAFF. The CDR3 DNA follows: TGTGCCAGCAGTTCGACAGGGAAAGCTTTCTTT.